This passage covers 21 T cell receptor beta chains from one sample sequenced in a study of PD-L1 blockade in urothelial cancer. Sequencing used immunoSEQ multiplex PCR; TCRdb keeps in-frame clones, though not all of them. Of about 130,000 clones listed, about 88% are singletons. Time point: pretreatment peripheral blood. The sample here was PBMCs, taken around atezolizumab (anti-PD-L1) treatment. Receptors originate from a man in his forties or fifties with urothelial cancer.

The gene calls are TRBV5-5 and TRBJ1-2, with 9 bases that match TRBD1. V shed 2 bases, J shed 2 bases, and the junction held 10 bases outside the gene matches. The CDR3 consists of 17 residues. The germline V gene encodes CDR1 SGHKS and CDR2 YYEKEE (reference sequence). CDR3 amino acids: CASSLGIGTGMNYGYTF. CDR3 in DNA: TGTGCCAGCAGCTTAGGTATAGGGACAGGGATGAACTATGGCTACACCTTC.

This chain joins TRBV28 and TRBJ2-1; tentatively, D is TRBD2 (6 bases). The CDR3 extends over 15 amino acids. V lost 6 bases to trimming and J lost 5 bases, with 17 bases between them. Per germline, CDR1 MDHEN and CDR2 SYDVKM. CDR3 nucleotide sequence: TGTGCCAGCAGCTTACTAGACGGGGGACACAATGAGCAGTTCTTC. It codes for CASSLLDGGHNEQFF.

The chain links TRBV28 to TRBJ1-5, with 7 nucleotides matching TRBD1. This CDR3 comprises 15 residues. CDR1 and CDR2 (germline): MDHEN, SYDVKM. The V gene end was trimmed by 5 bases and the J gene end by 3 bases; junction bases not matched to a gene: 7. The CDR3 is CASSTQTGINQPQHF. Here the CDR3 DNA reads TGTGCCAGCAGTACCCAGACAGGGATCAATCAGCCCCAGCATTTT.

This clone was recorded at least ten times. The rearrangement links TRBV7-9 to TRBJ2-5; 8 bases are a match to TRBD2. Germline CDR1 SEHNR, CDR2 FQNEAQ (reference sequence). The length of the CDR3 is 16 residues. V gave up 0 bases and J gave up 5 bases; unmatched junction bases: 8. CDR3 amino acids: CASSLAQASGGETQYF. CDR3 DNA: TGTGCCAGCAGCTTAGCGCAGGCCTCGGGGGGGGAGACCCAGTACTTC.

This rearrangement joins TRBV11-2 to TRBJ1-2; D unresolved. Trimming cost V 1 base and J 4 bases, with 10 bases left between them. The CDR3 is 14 amino acids. Per germline, CDR1 SGHAT and CDR2 FQNNGV. CDR3 in DNA: TGTGCCAGCAGCTTAGCCAGTGCCTTCTATGGCTACACCTTC. Its protein product is CASSLASAFYGYTF.

A single count supports this clone. The chain links TRBV2 to TRBJ1-1, with D unclear. Trimming removed 8 bases from V and 5 bases from J, with 21 bases in between. The germline gives CDR1 SNHLY, CDR2 FYNNEI. This CDR3 has 15 residues. The CDR3 here is CASSRRQALRTEAFF. The CDR3, as DNA: TGTGCCAGCTCCCGCCGACAAGCCCTCCGGACTGAAGCTTTCTTT. The full variable domain, rest sourced from reference TRBV2 and TRBJ1-1, is EPEVTQTPSHQVTQMGQEVILRCVPISNHLYFYWYRQILGQKVEFLVSFYNNEISEKSEIFDDQFSVERPDGSNFTLKIRSTKLEDSAMYFCASSRRQALRTEAFFGQGTRLTVV.

The rearrangement uses TRBV19 and TRBJ1-3; 7 bases agree with TRBD1. V was clipped by 7 bases and J by 4 bases; unmatched bases: 4. The CDR3 length is 13 residues. Looked up from germline, CDR1 is LNHDA and CDR2 is SQIVND (reference sequence). CDR3 region: CASMIGGGNTIYF. As DNA, the CDR3 is TGTGCCAGTATGATAGGGGGCGGAAACACCATATATTTT.

The gene calls are TRBV28 and TRBJ2-4, with no clear D. Trimming took 4 bases from V and 0 from J, leaving 13 bases between them. Looked up from germline, CDR1 is MDHEN and CDR2 is SYDVKM. This CDR3 is built from 16 residues. CDR3 bases: TGTGCCAGCAGTTCATACGTACGACTAGCCAAAAACATTCAGTACTTC. It yields the protein CASSSYVRLAKNIQYF.

This clone came up once. At one end, the junction sequence differs from germline, possibly due to a read error. The chain has TRBV7-7 and TRBJ2-1, with 10 nucleotides matching TRBD2. The CDR3 is made up of 20 amino acids. CDR1 and CDR2 (germline): SSHAT, FNYEAQ (reference sequence). CDR3 residues: CASSLAATSGLGYGPNEQFF. The DNA for the CDR3 is TGTGCTAGCAGCTTAGCGGCGACTAGCGGGCTGGGTTATGGTCCCAATGAGCAGTTCTTC.

CDR3: CASSSSSFSEQYF. The CDR3, as DNA: TGTGCCAGCAGTTCGTCATCTTTTAGCGAGCAGTACTTC. The chain couples TRBV6-6 to TRBJ2-7; D gene unclear. The CDR3 extends over 13 amino acids. The germline V gene encodes CDR1 MNHNY and CDR2 SVGAGI (reference sequence). The V gene lost 4 bases and the J gene lost 6 bases, with 13 bases spanning the gap.

The V and J genes are TRBV18 and TRBJ1-6, with TRBD1 matching over 10 bases. The CDR3 covers 15 residues. Germline V gene lookup returns CDR1 KGHSH and CDR2 LQKENI. The trim removed 8 bases at V and 9 bases at J, leaving 10 bases unmatched. The CDR3 loop reads CASHGTGDPGSPLHF. CDR3 in DNA: TGTGCCAGCCACGGGACAGGGGATCCGGGTTCACCCCTCCACTTT.

This chain joins TRBV15 and TRBJ2-7; D call uncertain. Between the trimmed V and J ends, which lost 4 bases and 4 bases, there was a span of 5 bases. CDR3 length equals 11 residues. CDR1 and CDR2 (germline): LNHNV, YYDKDF (reference sequence). CDR3 protein: CATSNSYEQYF. CDR3 nucleotide sequence: TGTGCCACCAGCAACAGTTACGAGCAGTACTTC.

The V gene is TRBV6-1, the J gene TRBJ2-3, with D possibly being TRBD2 (5 bases). The CDR3 has 12 amino acids. Trimming pared 6 bases from V and 6 bases from J, leaving 10 bases between. The germline CDR1 and CDR2 sequences are MNHNS and SASEGT. CDR3: CASRGSGDTQYF. In DNA, the CDR3 is TGTGCCAGCAGGGGATCGGGGGATACGCAGTATTTT.

V gene TRBV7-9 combines with J gene TRBJ2-7, with 11 bases matching TRBD2. This CDR3 has 14 residues. The V and J ends lost 5 bases and 3 bases, in that order; junction bases with no gene match: 3. Germline loops: CDR1 SEHNR, CDR2 FQNEAQ (reference sequence). DNA of the CDR3: TGTGCCAGCAGCGCAGGGACTAGCGGCTACGAGCAGTACTTC. It encodes CASSAGTSGYEQYF.

By share of the sample, this clone is medium-sized. CDR3 sequence reads: CASKKGVEAFF. CDR3 DNA: TGTGCCAGCAAAAAGGGGGTTGAAGCTTTCTTT. The rearrangement uses TRBV6-5 and TRBJ1-1; D is possibly TRBD1 (6 bases). The ends were cut back, 7 bases at V and 7 bases at J, with 10 bases in the middle. Germline loops: CDR1 MNHEY, CDR2 SVGAGI. The CDR3 has 11 amino acids.

The chain links TRBV4-1 to TRBJ2-7, with D perhaps TRBD2 (6 bases). The CDR3 runs to 14 residues. Looked up from germline, CDR1 is MGHRA and CDR2 is YSYEKL. V gave up 3 bases and J gave up 5 bases, with 14 bases separating them. The CDR3: CASSQFSGFDEQYF. CDR3 sequence (DNA): TGCGCCAGCAGCCAGTTCAGCGGGTTCGACGAGCAGTACTTC.

CDR3 in amino acids: CASSLGDRAKETQYF. CDR3 nucleotide sequence: TGCGCCAGCAGCTTGGGGGACAGGGCTAAAGAGACCCAGTACTTC. J is TRBJ2-5 and V is TRBV5-1; TRBD1 matches at 9 bases. The junction had 3 bases not matched to a gene; V was cut back by 0 bases and J by 3 bases. This CDR3 contains 15 residues. CDR1 is SGHRS and CDR2 is YFSETQ in the germline V gene.

This clone has just one count. The chain couples TRBV30 to TRBJ2-2, with 8 bases identical to TRBD1. Trimming removed 3 bases from V and 5 bases from J; junction bases left unmatched: 11. Per germline, CDR1 GTSNPN and CDR2 SVGIG (reference sequence). There are 16 residues in the CDR3. The CDR3 protein is CAWRAGGNLRTGELFF. The CDR3, as DNA: TGTGCCTGGAGGGCAGGGGGCAACCTAAGAACCGGGGAGCTGTTTTTT.

This clone was counted many times. J is TRBJ2-2 and V is TRBV4-1, with D tentatively TRBD1 (5 bases). Germline V gene data show CDR1 as MGHRA and CDR2 as YSYEKL. The V end was cut by 1 base, the J end by 0 bases, with 9 bases between. This CDR3 contains 16 residues. The CDR3 sequence: CASSQATVTNTGELFF. CDR3 DNA: TGCGCCAGCAGCCAAGCGACAGTGACGAACACCGGGGAGCTGTTTTTT.

The chain uses TRBV29-1 and TRBJ2-5; 8 bases map to TRBD2. The germline V gene encodes CDR1 SQVTM and CDR2 ANQGSEA. This CDR3 is built from 18 residues. The V and J ends lost 5 bases and 1 base, in that order; junction bases with no gene match: 18. CDR3 amino acids: CSVLRLAPGEGAQETQYF. In nucleotides, the CDR3 is TGCAGCGTTCTGAGACTAGCGCCGGGGGAAGGGGCCCAAGAGACCCAGTACTTC.

This rearrangement joins TRBV6-5 to TRBJ1-2, with D possibly TRBD1 on 5 matching bases. Germline-derived CDR1 and CDR2 are MNHEY and SVGAGI. The CDR3 totals 14 residues. V lost 8 bases and J lost 2, with 15 bases in between. As DNA, the CDR3 is TGTGCCAGCTCCATGCCGGGACTAAACTATGGCTACACCTTC. Protein: CASSMPGLNYGYTF.